This T cell receptor beta chain originates from a study of long-term antiretroviral therapy in people with HIV. The study, taken as a whole, reports: Whereas controls had wider CDR3 length ranges, HIV repertoires had narrower ones. Blood was collected between about 2003 and 2017, possibly under older ART regimens.

As regards this clone: The antigen is unknown.

The CDR3 consists of 13 residues. Germline V CDR1 and CDR2: GTSNPN, SVGIG (reference sequence). With V trimmed by 4 bases and J by 3 bases, 1 base remained unmatched. Researchers report immunoSEQ v3.0 was run at survey level. Sequencing was performed with immunoSEQ multiplex PCR; in TCRdb, only in-frame clones are kept and a portion is missing. The data contain about 20,000 clones, 92% of them singletons. This TCR derives from a woman in her forties or fifties with HIV. The specimen comprised unsorted PBMCs, sampled 4.4 years after starting antiretroviral therapy. The gene calls are TRBV30 and TRBJ2-7, with 12 bases identical to TRBD2. The CDR3 DNA reads as TGTGCCTGGAAGACTAGCGGGGGCTACGAGCAGTACTTC. Translation: CAWKTSGGYEQYF.